This T cell receptor beta chain was profiled in a study of T-cell reconstitution after alpha-beta-depleted transplantation in children. For TCRbeta, the library was prepared with unique molecular identifiers. MiXCR, applied by TCRdb to the PCR reads, yields one record per CDR3 protein. The sample holds about 410,000 distinct CDR3 sequences; about a fifth are singletons and the top ten take 3.5% to 4%. Germline V lookup: CDR1 MNHEY, CDR2 SMNVEV (reference sequence). This CDR3 has 12 residues. V lost 2 bases and J lost 9; bases outside the gene matches: 3. This receptor was obtained from a human donor who donated a stem cell graft to a child with acute myeloid leukemia. Sequencing used PBMCs from the stem cell graft donor, obtained from the stem cell graft. V gene TRBV27 combines with J gene TRBJ1-1; the match to TRBD1 covers 7 bases. CDR3 loop: CASSLRQGKAFF. In DNA, the CDR3 is TGTGCCAGCAGTTTAAGACAGGGTAAAGCTTTCTTT.